Listed here are 13 T cell receptor beta chains from one sample, sequenced in a study of Tregs in tolerant kidney transplant recipients (dated by TCRdb to between 2018 and 2021). Library preparation employed the immunoSEQ multiplex PCR assay. The source is immuneACCESS, and TCRdb retained only in-frame sequences with V and J called. Part of the clones is not carried over; for the studies checked, unresolved V genes explain less than half of this, and the remainder is unexplained. The sample profile shows some 240,000 clones; 65% to 85% of them were found once. The leading ten clones occupy over 0.5% of the sample. The source material was CD4+ T cells from blood. The receptor source for this set is a human donor in good health.

The chain carries TRBV6-5 and TRBJ2-5; tentatively, D is TRBD1 (6 bases). The DNA end is a closer match to TRBJ2-7, so the J assignment may be wrong. The CDR3 is 14 amino acids. Germline V gene lookup returns CDR1 MNHEY and CDR2 SVGAGI. The CDR3 here is CASSGGNFVYEQYF. DNA for the CDR3: TGTGCCAGCAGTGGGGGCAATTTTGTCTACGAGCAGTACTTC.

The chain carries TRBV6-5 and TRBJ2-6; unclear D gene. The CDR3 length is 15 residues. V shed 6 bases and J shed 0 bases, with 9 bases lying between them. In germline, CDR1 is MNHEY, CDR2 SVGAGI. The CDR3 loop is CASRSRRSGANVLTF. The CDR3 DNA is TGTGCCAGCAGAAGCAGACGCTCTGGGGCCAACGTCCTGACTTTC.

The chain employs TRBV13 and TRBJ2-1; D remains ambiguous. Trimming stripped 0 bases from V and 0 bases from J, with 6 bases between. CDR1 is PRHDT, CDR2 FYEKMQ, per germline (reference sequence). The CDR3 runs 15 residues. The CDR3, as DNA: TGTGCCAGCAGCTTAGGTCTGAGCTCCTACAATGAGCAGTTCTTC. It codes for CASSLGLSSYNEQFF.

The V gene is TRBV11-2, the J gene TRBJ2-1; TRBD2 might be the D (5 bases). The V end was cut by 5 bases, the J end by 10 bases, with 9 bases between. The CDR3 spans 11 residues. The germline gives CDR1 SGHAT, CDR2 FQNNGV. CDR3 in DNA: TGTGCCAGCAGCCCCGAGGGAGAGCAGTTCTTC. It yields the protein CASSPEGEQFF.

This chain uses TRBV11-3 with TRBJ1-2; a weak D match, TRBD1 (5 bases). Trimming removed 0 bases from V and 4 bases from J, with 9 bases in between. CDR3 length equals 14 residues. CDR1 is SGHNT and CDR2 is YENEEA in the germline V gene. CDR3 sequence reads: CASSLERQRYGYTF. The DNA for the CDR3 is TGTGCCAGCAGCTTAGAGAGACAGCGCTATGGCTACACCTTC.

The V call is TRBV2, the J call TRBJ2-3, with a possible D match to TRBD2 (5 bases). CDR1 is SNHLY and CDR2 is FYNNEI in the germline V gene. V lost 6 bases and J lost 5, with 12 bases in between. The CDR3 has 13 amino acids. For the CDR3, the DNA is TGTGCCAGCAGCTTAAATGGAGGAGATACGCAGTATTTT. It codes for CASSLNGGDTQYF.

In DNA form, the CDR3 reads TGTGCCAGCAGCTTGGGTTGGGGTTCGTCAAACTATGGCTACACCTTC. Residues: CASSLGWGSSNYGYTF. The chain links TRBV5-6 to TRBJ1-2; D gene uncertain. The CDR3 is made up of 16 amino acids. Germline V CDR1 and CDR2: SGHDT, YYEEEE. Between the trimmed V and J ends, which lost 0 bases and 2 bases, there was a span of 14 bases.

The chain couples TRBV18 to TRBJ1-1; no definite D call. Trimming removed 6 bases at V and 8 bases at J, with 16 bases between. Germline assignment: CDR1 KGHSH and CDR2 LQKENI. The CDR3 length is 13 residues. DNA for the CDR3: TGTGCCAGCTCGGGATCAAGAGGTCCCGAAGCTTTCTTT. Its translation is CASSGSRGPEAFF.

The chain combines TRBV5-1 with TRBJ2-3; a weak D match, TRBD2 (6 bases). The CDR3 covers 14 residues. The V end lost 5 bases, the J end lost 3 bases, and 13 bases lay between the germline ends. CDR1 is SGHRS and CDR2 is YFSETQ in the germline V gene. DNA of the CDR3: TGCGCCAGCAGGTCGGGAGCTAGGACAGATACGCAGTATTTT. Amino acid sequence: CASRSGARTDTQYF.

This chain joins TRBV11-2 and TRBJ1-2, with D perhaps TRBD1 (6 bases). The germline V gene encodes CDR1 SGHAT and CDR2 FQNNGV. The CDR3 sequence is 14 residues long. V dropped 5 bases and J dropped 4 bases, with 14 bases sitting between them. In DNA form, the CDR3 reads TGTGCCAGCAGCCCCTGGACAGTCCTCTATGGCTACACCTTC. Translated, it gives CASSPWTVLYGYTF.

The J gene is TRBJ1-2, the V gene TRBV6-5; maybe TRBD1 (5 bases). The CDR3 consists of 12 residues. Trimming removed 4 bases from V and 6 bases from J, with 9 bases in between. The germline CDR1 and CDR2 sequences are MNHEY and SVGAGI. CDR3 nucleotides: TGTGCCAGCAGTTGGGACTCGAATGGCTACACCTTC. This gives the protein CASSWDSNGYTF.

The chain has TRBV5-6 and TRBJ2-7; 7 bases fit TRBD1. The germline V gene encodes CDR1 SGHDT and CDR2 YYEEEE. V gave up 1 base and J gave up 0 bases; unmatched junction bases: 4. This CDR3 comprises 15 residues. The CDR3 loop is CASSLRDRVSYEQYF. CDR3 nucleotide sequence: TGTGCCAGCAGCTTGAGGGACAGAGTCTCCTACGAGCAGTACTTC.

The CDR3 DNA reads TGTGCCAGCAGCTTGGCCCGGGAGGGGAGCACAGATACGCAGTATTTT. It yields the protein CASSLAREGSTDTQYF. This rearrangement joins TRBV5-4 to TRBJ2-3, with 8 bases matching TRBD2. The CDR3 is 16 amino acids. CDR1 is SGHNT and CDR2 is YYREEE in the germline V gene (reference sequence). The V segment lost 0 bases and the J segment 0 bases; nucleotides outside the gene matches: 3.